Listed here are 18 T cell receptor beta chains from one sample, sequenced in a study of T cell repertoires in cytomegalovirus infection. TCRdb used MiXCR to reprocess the reads, holding one entry per CDR3 protein. This sample yields a few hundred thousand distinct CDR3 sequences, of which under 45% are seen a single time; 48% belongs to the top ten. No antigen has been identified for these receptors. Sequenced material: cultured PBMCs, taken from culture after CMV antigen stimulation. These receptors were obtained from a human donor in good health (CMV status not recorded). Some clones in this sample may be carry-over from other donors' samples.

This clonotype was counted once. This chain uses TRBV28 with TRBJ2-7, with TRBD1 matching over 7 bases. Germline V CDR1 and CDR2: MDHEN, SYDVKM. The V gene end was trimmed by 6 bases and the J gene end by 3 bases; junction bases not matched to a gene: 11. This CDR3 has 15 residues. The CDR3 spells CASSPTDRANYEQYF. In DNA, the CDR3 is TGTGCCAGCAGCCCCACCGACAGGGCCAACTACGAGCAGTACTTC.

In its sample, this clonotype was seen a few times. The J gene is TRBJ2-7, the V gene TRBV7-6, with 7 positions matching TRBD1. Germline CDR1 reads SGHVS; CDR2 reads FNYEAQ. V lost 5 bases to trimming and J lost 7 bases; unmatched junction nucleotides: 8. This CDR3 contains 13 residues. Written as DNA, the CDR3 is TGTGCCAGCAGCCCCGGGACAGATTGGGAGCAGTACTTC. Translated: CASSPGTDWEQYF.

This clonotype was counted between two and nine times. The gene calls are TRBV19 and TRBJ1-5; D unclear. This CDR3 spans 18 amino acids. With 0 bases removed from V and 0 bases from J, the gap between germline ends came to 15 bases. CDR1 is LNHDA, CDR2 SQIVND, per germline (reference sequence). The CDR3 region is CASSIDLAPIVSNQPQHF. CDR3 sequence (DNA): TGTGCCAGTAGTATAGATCTGGCCCCCATCGTTAGCAATCAGCCCCAGCATTTT.

V and J are TRBV7-9 and TRBJ1-2; D unresolved. CDR1 SEHNR and CDR2 FQNEAQ come from the germline V gene (reference sequence). V gave up 7 bases and J gave up 4 bases, with 10 bases separating them. The CDR3 sequence is 12 residues long. For the CDR3, the DNA is TGTGCCAGCAATAGGGCCAGCTATGGCTACACCTTC. Translated, it gives CASNRASYGYTF.

The V and J genes are TRBV19 and TRBJ2-2; 8 positions match TRBD1. V lost 8 bases and J lost 3; bases outside the gene matches: 2. The CDR3 loop spans 13 amino acids. Germline CDR1 LNHDA, CDR2 SQIVND (reference sequence). The CDR3 loop reads CASGQGYTGELFF. As DNA, the CDR3 is TGTGCCAGTGGACAGGGATACACCGGGGAGCTGTTTTTT.

The J gene is TRBJ1-1, the V gene TRBV12-3 or TRBV12-4, with D possibly being TRBD1 (5 bases). There are 14 residues in the CDR3. V shed 1 base and J shed 4 bases, with 10 bases lying between them. Written as DNA, the CDR3 is TGTGCCAGCAGTTTAGGGGGGAAGAGCACTGAAGCTTTCTTT. Its translation is CASSLGGKSTEAFF.

This clonotype was detected only a few times. V is TRBV24-1 and J is TRBJ2-1; 8 positions match TRBD2. The CDR3 covers 13 residues. Germline V CDR1 and CDR2: KGHDR, SFDVKD. J gave up 6 bases and V 9 bases, and 6 bases lay outside the gene matches. CDR3 in DNA: TGTGCCACCGGGGCTAGCGGGTCCAATGAGCAGTTCTTC. It is translated as CATGASGSNEQFF.

This clonotype was found a few times. The rearrangement links TRBV12-3 or TRBV12-4 to TRBJ2-3; 8 positions agree with TRBD1. There are 15 residues in the CDR3. V shed 6 bases, J shed 2 bases, and the junction held 7 bases outside the gene matches. In nucleotides, the CDR3 is TGTGCCAGCAGGCCGGGGACAGGCAACACAGATACGCAGTATTTT. Protein sequence: CASRPGTGNTDTQYF.

This sequence joins TRBV20-1 and TRBJ2-1; 8 bases align to TRBD2. J was trimmed by 2 bases and V by 3 bases; bases with no gene match: 3. CDR1 is DFQATT, CDR2 SNEGSKA, per germline (reference sequence). The CDR3 has 14 residues. Here the CDR3 reads CSASRAGAYNEQFF. As DNA, the CDR3 is TGCAGTGCTAGTAGAGCGGGGGCCTACAATGAGCAGTTCTTC.

The gene calls are TRBV5-5 and TRBJ1-4; D call uncertain. The CDR3 length is 13 residues. Trimming cost V 0 bases and J 6 bases, with 6 bases left between them. CDR1 SGHKS and CDR2 YYEKEE come from the germline V gene (reference sequence). The CDR3 nucleotides read TGTGCCAGCAGCTTGGTAACGGATGAAAAACTGTTTTTT. This translates into CASSLVTDEKLFF.

The J gene is TRBJ2-1, the V gene TRBV18; no clear D. This CDR3 spans 11 amino acids. Germline V lookup: CDR1 KGHSH, CDR2 LQKENI. Trimming removed 6 bases at V and 9 bases at J, with 9 bases between. The CDR3 DNA is TGTGCCAGCTCCTCGGGCGTTGAGCAGTTCTTC. It specifies CASSSGVEQFF. Combining the CDR3 with reference TRBV18 and TRBJ2-1 gives the whole variable domain NAGVMQNPRHLVRRRGQEARLRCSPMKGHSHVYWYRQLPEEGLKFMVYLQKENIIDESGMPKERFSAEFPKEGPSILRIQQVVRGDSAAYFCASSSGVEQFFGPGTRLTVL.

The chain carries TRBV12-5 and TRBJ2-3; D not certain. The CDR3 is made up of 13 amino acids. The germline V gene encodes CDR1 LGHNT and CDR2 FRNRAP. Trimming left V 1 base short and J 4 bases short, with 6 bases between. The CDR3 loop reads CASGLAYADTQYF. The CDR3, as DNA: TGTGCTAGTGGTTTGGCCTATGCAGATACGCAGTATTTT.

The chain carries TRBV7-2 and TRBJ2-7; maybe TRBD1 (5 bases). Germline assignment: CDR1 SGHTA and CDR2 FQGNSA. The CDR3 is 17 residues long. V gave up 4 bases and J gave up 4 bases, with 23 bases separating them. CDR3 bases: TGTGCCAGCAGCTCCCCCGCGAATCCAGGGTCGGTGTACGAGCAGTACTTC. Its translation is CASSSPANPGSVYEQYF.

This clonotype has more than one count but fewer than ten. CDR3 amino acids: CASSQDPATEQFF. The CDR3 DNA follows: TGCGCCAGCAGCCAAGATCCAGCCACTGAGCAGTTCTTC. V and J are TRBV4-3 and TRBJ2-1; D is ambiguous. Germline assignment: CDR1 LGHNA and CDR2 YSLEER. V lost 0 bases to trimming and J lost 9 bases, with 9 bases between them. The CDR3 sequence is 13 residues long.

The CDR3 bases are TGTGCCAGCAGCTTTACAGGGTTGCTCGGCTATGGCTACACCTTC. Encoded protein: CASSFTGLLGYGYTF. The gene calls are TRBV7-6 and TRBJ1-2; tentative D call: TRBD1 (6 bases). Germline loops: CDR1 SGHVS, CDR2 FNYEAQ. The V end was cut by 3 bases, the J end by 4 bases, with 15 bases between. The CDR3 has 15 amino acids.

The rearrangement uses TRBV19 and TRBJ1-1; 7 nucleotides align to TRBD1. The CDR3 totals 12 residues. CDR1 is LNHDA, CDR2 SQIVND, per germline (reference sequence). The J segment lost 10 bases and the V segment lost 5 bases, leaving 7 bases of the junction unmatched. CDR3 region: CASSPGTATAFF. The CDR3 DNA follows: TGTGCCAGTAGTCCCGGGACAGCAACAGCTTTCTTT.

V and J are TRBV2 and TRBJ1-5; 7 nucleotides match TRBD1. The CDR3 spans 18 residues. Germline lookup yields CDR1 SNHLY and CDR2 FYNNEI. J gave up 6 bases and V 1 base, and 15 bases lay outside the gene matches. The CDR3 is CASSEGAPGTALIQPQHF. The CDR3 coding sequence is TGTGCCAGCAGTGAAGGGGCCCCCGGGACAGCCTTGATTCAGCCCCAGCATTTT.

The chain couples TRBV6-5 to TRBJ1-5; 7 nucleotides agree with TRBD1. With 4 bases clipped from V and 13 bases from J, the junction kept 10 bases outside the gene matches. This CDR3 contains 13 residues. Germline V gives CDR1 MNHEY, CDR2 SVGAGI. DNA for the CDR3: TGTGCCAGCAGTTCCCCCGGGGGACAGTCACAGCATTTT. This encodes CASSSPGGQSQHF.